Below are 25 T cell receptor beta chains sequenced from a single sample in a study of beta chain features in type 1 diabetes. Overall study findings and caveats: Significant though moderate, a shortening of TCRB CDR3s appeared in all four CD4+ subsets of Type 1 diabetes patients.

These receptors lack a known antigen. Every bit of the isolated RNA underwent reverse transcription, so sequencing read expressed TCRB transcripts. Data came from immunoSEQ multiplex PCR; TCRdb stores just in-frame clones and leaves some out. This sample has 600,000 to 700,000 clones, with around 11% found just once. The specimen sequenced was naive CD4+ T cells from blood. These receptors were collected from a man aged 30-40 years with type 1 diabetes.

Only a few counts were recorded for this clone. V usage is TRBV9 and J usage is TRBJ2-7, with TRBD1 matching over 11 bases. V gave up 3 bases and J gave up 5 bases; unmatched junction bases: 13. Per the germline V gene, CDR1 is SGDLS and CDR2 is YYNGEE. The CDR3 is 17 amino acids. CDR3 in DNA: TGTGCCAGCAGCGCGTGGACAGGGGGCCTCCCCCCGGACGAGCAGTACTTC. It is translated as CASSAWTGGLPPDEQYF.

The genes are TRBV2 and TRBJ1-5; D gene unclear. CDR1 is SNHLY, CDR2 FYNNEI, per germline. The V and J ends lost 1 base and 5 bases respectively, with 6 bases between them. This CDR3 region has 13 residues. CDR3 in amino acids: CASSEDTYQPQHF. The CDR3 DNA sequence: TGTGCCAGCAGTGAAGACACTTATCAGCCCCAGCATTTT.

The table lists this clone with a few counts. V usage is TRBV5-1 and J usage is TRBJ1-3; TRBD1 might be the D (6 bases). The CDR3 has 16 amino acids. Germline loops: CDR1 SGHRS, CDR2 YFSETQ. Trimming pared 0 bases from V and 0 bases from J, leaving 10 bases between. The CDR3 coding sequence is TGCGCCAGCAGCTTGGGAGGACAGATCTCTGGAAACACCATATATTTT. Protein sequence: CASSLGGQISGNTIYF.

The chain joins TRBV6-5 to TRBJ2-7; D might be TRBD2 (5 bases). The V gene lost 4 bases and the J gene lost 2 bases, with 9 bases spanning the gap. CDR3 length: 13 amino acids. Germline V gene lookup returns CDR1 MNHEY and CDR2 SVGAGI. CDR3 DNA sequence: TGTGCCAGCAGTTCGGAGAGGGCCTACGAGCAGTACTTC. This sequence encodes CASSSERAYEQYF.

V gene TRBV9 combines with J gene TRBJ2-2; a weak D match, TRBD1 (6 bases). CDR3 size: 14 residues. Trimming removed 3 bases at V and 3 bases at J, with 9 bases between. The germline gives CDR1 SGDLS, CDR2 YYNGEE. CDR3 sequence: CASSADSHTGELFF. The DNA of the CDR3 is TGTGCCAGCAGCGCGGACAGTCACACCGGGGAGCTGTTTTTT.

This clone is a singleton in its sample. The chain joins TRBV19 to TRBJ2-5; D unresolved. V lost 4 bases and J lost 3, with 3 bases in between. The CDR3 is 11 amino acids. Germline V gives CDR1 LNHDA, CDR2 SQIVND (reference sequence). CDR3 nucleotide sequence: TGTGCCAGTAGTAGAAAAGAGACCCAGTACTTC. It translates to CASSRKETQYF.

The genes are TRBV6-6 and TRBJ2-1; 10 bases map to TRBD2. Per germline, CDR1 MNHNY and CDR2 SVGAGI (reference sequence). The CDR3 has 16 amino acids. The junction had 9 bases not matched to a gene; V was cut back by 5 bases and J by 5 bases. The CDR3 bases are TGTGCCAGCAGTGTTACGAGCGGGGGGGAAAACAATGAGCAGTTCTTC. It yields the protein CASSVTSGGENNEQFF.

This clone showed up just a few times. The J gene is TRBJ1-2, the V gene TRBV7-2; D ambiguous. CDR1 SGHTA and CDR2 FQGNSA come from the germline V gene. The V end was cut by 1 base, the J end by 4 bases, with 10 bases between. This CDR3 is 14 amino acids long. In nucleotides, the CDR3 is TGTGCCAGCAGCTTAGATCGGGGAATCTATGGCTACACCTTC. Amino acid sequence: CASSLDRGIYGYTF.

Only a few counts were recorded for this clone. This chain connects TRBV29-1 to TRBJ2-3, with D tentatively TRBD2 (5 bases). V was pared by 6 bases and J by 2 bases, with 15 bases between. In germline, CDR1 is SQVTM, CDR2 ANQGSEA. The CDR3 sequence is 14 residues long. The DNA for the CDR3 is TGCAGCGTGAGGGTGGGGTTGTCCACAGATACGCAGTATTTT. This codes for CSVRVGLSTDTQYF.

The table lists this clone with a count of one. The rearrangement uses TRBV4-2 and TRBJ2-7, with 7 bases aligning to TRBD2. This CDR3 spans 16 amino acids. Germline V gene sequence: CDR1 LGHNA, CDR2 YNFKEQ. Trimming cost V 1 base and J 3 bases; bases outside gene matches: 9. The CDR3 sequence is CASSQALWGGGYEQYF. The CDR3 DNA follows: TGTGCCAGCAGCCAAGCCCTGTGGGGGGGTGGCTACGAGCAGTACTTC.

This clone was counted a few times. The J gene is TRBJ1-5, the V gene TRBV28, with D possibly matching TRBD1 (5 bases). Between the trimmed V and J ends, which lost 1 base and 4 bases, there was a span of 8 bases. Germline-derived CDR1 and CDR2 are MDHEN and SYDVKM. The CDR3 consists of 14 residues. CDR3 amino acids: CASSLFGGNQPQHF. The DNA for the CDR3 is TGTGCCAGCAGTTTATTCGGGGGAAATCAGCCCCAGCATTTT.

With respect to this clone: Other DNA sequences of this sample code for an identical CDR3. This rearrangement joins TRBV30 to TRBJ1-6; D is perhaps TRBD1 (6 bases). There are 14 residues in the CDR3. V lost 5 bases and J lost 0, with 8 bases in between. Germline V gene sequence: CDR1 GTSNPN, CDR2 SVGIG (reference sequence). The CDR3 DNA sequence: TGTGCCTGGGGGGGCAGCTCCTATAATTCACCCCTCCACTTT. Translated: CAWGGSSYNSPLHF.

This clone was seen a few times. This chain uses TRBV14 with TRBJ2-1; 7 positions match TRBD2. CDR1 SGHDN and CDR2 FVKESK come from the germline V gene. The CDR3 consists of 16 residues. Germline trimming cut 0 bases from V and 5 bases from J; bases unmatched to any gene: 7. The CDR3 DNA sequence: TGTGCCAGCAGCCAAGATCTGTGGCGGGGGAACAATGAGCAGTTCTTC. This gives the protein CASSQDLWRGNNEQFF. Variable domain in full (rest from reference TRBV14 and TRBJ2-1): EAGVTQFPSHSVIEKGQTVTLRCDPISGHDNLYWYRRVMGKEIKFLLHFVKESKQDESGMPNNRFLAERTGGTYSTLKVQPAELEDSGVYFCASSQDLWRGNNEQFFGPGTRLTVL.

This clone has only a few counts. The CDR3 DNA reads as TGCGCCAGCAGCTTGGGTGCAAGCTACTCCTACGAGCAGTACTTC. Amino acids: CASSLGASYSYEQYF. The chain uses TRBV5-1 and TRBJ2-7; no firm D call. V lost 0 bases to trimming and J lost 0 bases, with 10 bases between them. The CDR3 contains 15 residues. The germline gives CDR1 SGHRS, CDR2 YFSETQ.

V is TRBV29-1 and J is TRBJ2-5, with D hard to call. Trimming took off 3 bases at V and 2 bases at J, with 7 bases between the two ends. Germline assignment: CDR1 SQVTM and CDR2 ANQGSEA. The CDR3 length is 12 residues. The CDR3 sequence is CSVDKNQETQYF. In DNA form, the CDR3 reads TGCAGCGTTGATAAGAATCAAGAGACCCAGTACTTC.

The CDR3 region is CASSQFEWEGANVLTF. CDR3 DNA sequence: TGCGCCAGCAGCCAATTTGAATGGGAAGGGGCCAACGTCCTGACTTTC. V gene TRBV4-3 combines with J gene TRBJ2-6; no definite D call. This CDR3 contains 16 residues. V was trimmed by 2 bases and J by 4 bases, leaving 12 bases between them. Germline CDR1 LGHNA, CDR2 YSLEER.

This clone was picked up a small number of times. The chain is built from TRBV5-4 and TRBJ2-5; D might be TRBD2 (5 bases). Trimming cost V 2 bases and J 0 bases, with 8 bases left between them. Germline V gene data show CDR1 as SGHNT and CDR2 as YYREEE (reference sequence). The CDR3 length is 14 residues. The CDR3 coding sequence is TGTGCCAGCAGCTTCGGGGAATACCAAGAGACCCAGTACTTC. It encodes CASSFGEYQETQYF. The full variable domain, completed using reference TRBV5-4 and TRBJ2-5, is ETGVTQSPTHLIKTRGQQVTLRCSSQSGHNTVSWYQQALGQGPQFIFQYYREEENGRGNFPPRFSGLQFPNYSSELNVNALELDDSALYLCASSFGEYQETQYFGPGTRLLVL.

This clone was found a few times. This sequence joins TRBV28 and TRBJ2-2; possible D gene TRBD1, 6 bases. Deletions cut 5 bases from V and 4 bases from J, with 17 bases between. CDR3 length: 16 residues. Germline assignment: CDR1 MDHEN and CDR2 SYDVKM. In nucleotides, the CDR3 is TGTGCCAGCAGTCTAGGGTCTCTGGGGGCCACCGGGGAGCTGTTTTTT. This translates into CASSLGSLGATGELFF. The whole variable domain, filled in from reference TRBV28 and TRBJ2-2, reads DVKVTQSSRYLVKRTGEKVFLECVQDMDHENMFWYRQDPGLGLRLIYFSYDVKMKEKGDIPEGYSVSREKKERFSLILESASTNQTSMYLCASSLGSLGATGELFFGEGSRLTVL.

The CDR3 region has the DNA TGTGCCAGCAGTTCTTTTCAGGGGCGCACTGAAGCTTTCTTT. Translated, it gives CASSSFQGRTEAFF. The chain has TRBV6-5 and TRBJ1-1; D possibly corresponds to TRBD1 (6 bases). CDR1 and CDR2 (germline): MNHEY, SVGAGI. The CDR3 has 14 amino acids. V dropped 4 bases and J dropped 4 bases, with 13 bases sitting between them.

This clone was found a few times. The chain uses TRBV30 and TRBJ1-5; possible D gene TRBD1, 5 bases. Between the trimmed V and J ends, which lost 0 bases and 0 bases, there was a span of 12 bases. The germline gives CDR1 GTSNPN, CDR2 SVGIG (reference sequence). This CDR3 spans 16 amino acids. CDR3 loop: CAWSVSTGHSNQPQHF. CDR3 DNA: TGTGCCTGGAGTGTATCAACAGGACATAGCAATCAGCCCCAGCATTTT. Drawing the rest from reference TRBV30 and TRBJ1-5, the complete variable domain is SQTIHQWPATLVQPVGSPLSLECTVEGTSNPNLYWYRQAAGRGLQLLFYSVGIGQISSEVPQNLSASRPQDRQFILSSKKLLLSDSGFYLCAWSVSTGHSNQPQHFGDGTRLSIL.

The rearrangement links TRBV4-1 to TRBJ2-1, with a possible D match to TRBD1 (6 bases). This CDR3 has 19 residues. The V and J ends lost 1 base and 5 bases respectively, with 24 bases between them. Germline V lookup: CDR1 MGHRA, CDR2 YSYEKL. As DNA, the CDR3 is TGCGCCAGCAGCCAAGCAGGCTTGGGCCAGACAGGCGACGACAATGAGCAGTTCTTC. Amino acid sequence: CASSQAGLGQTGDDNEQFF.

The count of this clone is one. The chain couples TRBV7-9 to TRBJ1-6; no clear D gene. Per germline, CDR1 SEHNR and CDR2 FQNEAQ (reference sequence). V was clipped by 6 bases and J by 7 bases, with 13 bases between them. This CDR3 comprises 14 residues. CDR3 region: CASSPDIKNSPLHF. The CDR3 bases are TGTGCCAGCAGTCCTGACATCAAAAATTCACCCCTCCACTTT.

V gene TRBV2 combines with J gene TRBJ1-5; 8 bases align to TRBD1. This CDR3 region has 13 residues. The junction had 4 bases not matched to a gene; V was cut back by 8 bases and J by 4 bases. Germline V lookup: CDR1 SNHLY, CDR2 FYNNEI. CDR3 protein: CASGGQENQPQHF. Written as DNA, the CDR3 is TGTGCCAGCGGGGGACAGGAGAATCAGCCCCAGCATTTT.

The chain is built from TRBV18 and TRBJ2-1; D is uncertain. CDR3 length: 15 amino acids. Per germline, CDR1 KGHSH and CDR2 LQKENI. V lost 1 base and J 5 bases, leaving 12 bases between the germline ends. CDR3 loop: CASSPQDSKHNEQFF. As DNA, the CDR3 is TGTGCCAGCTCACCACAGGATAGCAAGCACAATGAGCAGTTCTTC.

This clone has only a few counts. The chain joins TRBV18 to TRBJ2-7; 10 nucleotides match TRBD1. This CDR3 spans 15 amino acids. V gave up 2 bases and J gave up 6 bases; unmatched junction bases: 7. Germline V gives CDR1 KGHSH, CDR2 LQKENI. The CDR3 nucleotides are TGTGCCAGCTCACCATCGGGACAGGGGAGTGGCGAGCAGTACTTC. This translates into CASSPSGQGSGEQYF.